This TCR beta chain was recorded in a study of tumor and adjacent non-tumor tissue in lung cancer. Background on the study: On average, productive TCRbeta reads reached roughly 3.9 million per sample.

The library came from three nested PCR rounds adapted from ARM-PCR protocols. TCRdb re-called the multiplex PCR reads through MiXCR, storing one row per CDR3 protein. The sample lists fewer than 100,000 distinct CDR3 sequences, approximately 80% occurring once. Concerning this clonotype itself: One end of the junction fails to match germline, which may point to a read error.

The template was RNA from unsorted bulk tissue. More than 3 cm separated this lung sample from the edge of the tumor. The CDR3 loop spans 18 amino acids. Germline assignment: CDR1 MGHRA and CDR2 YSYEKL. The chain combines TRBV4-1 with TRBJ1-1; 7 bases map to TRBD1. The TCR sequence derives from a man between 60 and 70 years old with non-small cell lung cancer. What was sequenced was distant non-tumor lung tissue. CDR3 protein: CASSHPRGEGEKNTVAFF. The DNA for the CDR3 is TGTGCCAGCAGCCACCCCAGGGGGGAGGGAGAAAAGAACACTGTAGCTTTCTTT.